This T cell receptor beta chain was sequenced during a study of cytomegalovirus exposure and HLA in healthy donors. Overall study findings and caveats: Reportedly, cytomegalovirus status was diagnosed with high sensitivity and specificity.

Here immunoSEQ multiplex PCR was the method, and the copy in TCRdb shows in-frame clones only, minus some. The table shows about 160,000 clones, with around 92% occurring only once. On this clone itself: Its antigen remains unidentified.

The CDR3 is 15 residues long. The germline V and J ends were trimmed by 4 bases and 6 bases, with 19 bases remaining between them. Germline CDR1 and CDR2: SGHDT and YYEEEE. The sequenced sample consisted of PBMCs. The source of this sequence is a man younger than 35 in good health and CMV-seropositive. The chain links TRBV5-6 to TRBJ2-5; D not certain. CDR3 DNA sequence: TGTGCCAGCAGCCAAGACCCAGGTGGTATACAGACCCAGTACTTC. This sequence encodes CASSQDPGGIQTQYF.